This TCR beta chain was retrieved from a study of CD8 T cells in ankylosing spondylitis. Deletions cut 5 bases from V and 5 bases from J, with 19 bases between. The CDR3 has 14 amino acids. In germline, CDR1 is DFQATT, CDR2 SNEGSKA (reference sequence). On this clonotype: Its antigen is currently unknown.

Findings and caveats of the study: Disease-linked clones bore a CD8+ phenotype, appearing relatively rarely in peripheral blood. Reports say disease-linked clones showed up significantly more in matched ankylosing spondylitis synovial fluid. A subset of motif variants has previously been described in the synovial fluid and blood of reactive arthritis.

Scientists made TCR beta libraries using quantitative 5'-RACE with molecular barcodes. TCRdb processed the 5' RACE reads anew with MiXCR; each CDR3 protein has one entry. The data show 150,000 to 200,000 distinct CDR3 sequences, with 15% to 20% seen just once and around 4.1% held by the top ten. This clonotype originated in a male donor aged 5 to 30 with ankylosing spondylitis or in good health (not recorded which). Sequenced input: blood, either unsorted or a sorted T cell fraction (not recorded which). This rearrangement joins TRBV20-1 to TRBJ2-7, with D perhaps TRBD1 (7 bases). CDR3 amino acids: CSALAHRGGDEQYF. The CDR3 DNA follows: TGCAGTGCTCTTGCCCACAGGGGAGGCGACGAGCAGTACTTC.